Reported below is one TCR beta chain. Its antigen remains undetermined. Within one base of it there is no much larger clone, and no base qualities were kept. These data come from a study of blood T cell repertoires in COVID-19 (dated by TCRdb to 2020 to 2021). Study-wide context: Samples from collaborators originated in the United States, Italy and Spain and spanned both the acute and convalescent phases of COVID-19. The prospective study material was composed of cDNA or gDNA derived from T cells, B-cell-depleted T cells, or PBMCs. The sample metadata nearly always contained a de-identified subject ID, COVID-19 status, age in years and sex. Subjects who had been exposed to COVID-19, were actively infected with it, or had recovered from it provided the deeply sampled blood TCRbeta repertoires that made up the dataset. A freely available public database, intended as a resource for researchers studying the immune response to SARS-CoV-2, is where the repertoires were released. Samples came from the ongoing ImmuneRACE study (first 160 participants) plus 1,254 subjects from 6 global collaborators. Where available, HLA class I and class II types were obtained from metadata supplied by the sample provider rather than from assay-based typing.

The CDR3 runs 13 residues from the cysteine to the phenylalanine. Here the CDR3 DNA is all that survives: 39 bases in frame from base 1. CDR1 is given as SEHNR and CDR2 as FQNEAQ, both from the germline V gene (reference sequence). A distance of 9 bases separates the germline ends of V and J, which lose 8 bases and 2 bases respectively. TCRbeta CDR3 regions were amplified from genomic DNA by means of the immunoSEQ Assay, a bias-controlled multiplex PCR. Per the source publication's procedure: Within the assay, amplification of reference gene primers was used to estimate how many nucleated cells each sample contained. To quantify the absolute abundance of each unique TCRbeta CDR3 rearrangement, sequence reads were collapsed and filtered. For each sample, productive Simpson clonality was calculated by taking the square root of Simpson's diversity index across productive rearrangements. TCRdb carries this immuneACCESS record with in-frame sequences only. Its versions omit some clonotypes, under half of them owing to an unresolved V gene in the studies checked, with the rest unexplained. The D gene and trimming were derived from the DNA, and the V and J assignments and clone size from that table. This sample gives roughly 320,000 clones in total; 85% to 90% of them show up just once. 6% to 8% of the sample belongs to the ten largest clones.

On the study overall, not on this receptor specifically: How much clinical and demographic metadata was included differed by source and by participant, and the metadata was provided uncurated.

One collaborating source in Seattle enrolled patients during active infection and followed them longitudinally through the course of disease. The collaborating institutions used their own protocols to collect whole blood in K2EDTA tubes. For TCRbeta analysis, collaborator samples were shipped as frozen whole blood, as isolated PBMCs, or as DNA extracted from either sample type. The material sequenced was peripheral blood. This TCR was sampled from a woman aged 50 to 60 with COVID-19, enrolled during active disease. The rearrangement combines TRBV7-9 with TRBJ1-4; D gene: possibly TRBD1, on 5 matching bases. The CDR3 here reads CASGAGTNEKLFF. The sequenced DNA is TGTGCCAGCGGGGCTGGGACTAATGAAAAACTGTTTTTT.